The T cell receptor (beta chain) described here comes from a study of shared clonotypes between healthy human individuals. Germline CDR1 SEHNR, CDR2 FQNEAQ (reference sequence). The CDR3 length is 16 residues. Trimming removed 5 bases from V and 1 base from J, with 14 bases in between. Turning to this clone: Its antigen is not identified.

Each of the donors was a healthy adult who was HIV-negative and had not had a recent acute infection or vaccination. Some 100 million PBMCs per unsorted sample were used for genomic DNA. Produced via immunoSEQ multiplex PCR; TCRdb's table is partial and in-frame only. The table has approximately 500,000 clones, 60% to 85% seen once. General study findings and limits: Blood alone was sampled, and tissue repertoires likely differ.

This sequence originates from a woman in her 40s in good health. Some clones in this sample may be carry-over from other donors' samples. The chain uses TRBV7-9 and TRBJ1-4; possibly TRBD1 for D (6 bases). The sample was PBMCs. CDR3 protein: CASSQQGFGTNEKLFF. CDR3 DNA sequence: TGTGCCAGCAGCCAACAGGGTTTTGGAACTAATGAAAAACTGTTTTTT.